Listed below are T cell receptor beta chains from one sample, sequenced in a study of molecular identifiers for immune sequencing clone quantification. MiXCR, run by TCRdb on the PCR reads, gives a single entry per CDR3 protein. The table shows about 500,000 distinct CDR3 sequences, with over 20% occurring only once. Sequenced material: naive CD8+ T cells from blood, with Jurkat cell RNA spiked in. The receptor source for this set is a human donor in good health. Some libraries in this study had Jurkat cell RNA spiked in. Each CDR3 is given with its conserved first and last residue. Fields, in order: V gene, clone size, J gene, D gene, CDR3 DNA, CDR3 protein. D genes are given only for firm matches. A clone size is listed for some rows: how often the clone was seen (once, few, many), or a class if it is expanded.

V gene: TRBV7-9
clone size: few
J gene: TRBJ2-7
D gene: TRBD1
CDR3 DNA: TGTGCCAGCAGCCACGGGACAGGGAAGACCTACGAGCAGTACTTC
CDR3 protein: CASSHGTGKTYEQYF

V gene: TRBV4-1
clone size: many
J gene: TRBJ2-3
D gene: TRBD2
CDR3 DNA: TGCGCCAGCAGCCAAGTCCCAGCGGGGGCGGCAGATACGCAGTATTTT
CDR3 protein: CASSQVPAGAADTQYF

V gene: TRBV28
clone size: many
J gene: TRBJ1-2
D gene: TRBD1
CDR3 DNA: TGTGCCAGCAGTTCACGGACAGGGGACCCCTATGGCTACACCTTC
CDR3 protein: CASSSRTGDPYGYTF

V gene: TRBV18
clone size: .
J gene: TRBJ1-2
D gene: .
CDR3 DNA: TGTGCCAGCTCACCTGACAAAAACTATGGCTACACCTTC
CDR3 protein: CASSPDKNYGYTF

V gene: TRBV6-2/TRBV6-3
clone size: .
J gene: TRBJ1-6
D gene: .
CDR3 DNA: TGTGCCAGCAGTTACTCGGTCCGGGAGTTCGCACCCCTCCACTTT
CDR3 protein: CASSYSVREFAPLHF

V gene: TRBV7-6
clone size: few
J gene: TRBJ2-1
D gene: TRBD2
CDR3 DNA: TGTGCCAGCAGCCCTACTGGGACTAGCGTGAGTGTCAATGAGCAGTTCTTC
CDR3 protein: CASSPTGTSVSVNEQFF

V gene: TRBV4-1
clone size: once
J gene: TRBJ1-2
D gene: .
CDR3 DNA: TGCGCCAGCAGCCCAGACCGAGTTAACTATGGCTACACCTTC
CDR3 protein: CASSPDRVNYGYTF

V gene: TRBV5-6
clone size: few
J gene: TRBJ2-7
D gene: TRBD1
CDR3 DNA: TGTGCCAGCAGCGGGAGGACAGGGCTTTTGTTCTACGAGCAGTACTTC
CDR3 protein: CASSGRTGLLFYEQYF

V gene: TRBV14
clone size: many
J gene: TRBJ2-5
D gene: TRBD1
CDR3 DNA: TGTGCCAGCAGCGCGACAGGGGGCGAGACCCAGTACTTC
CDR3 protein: CASSATGGETQYF

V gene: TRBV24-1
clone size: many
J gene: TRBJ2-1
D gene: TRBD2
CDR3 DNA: TGTGCCACCAGTGAGTCAGCGGGAGTCACCTACAATGAGCAGTTCTTC
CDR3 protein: CATSESAGVTYNEQFF

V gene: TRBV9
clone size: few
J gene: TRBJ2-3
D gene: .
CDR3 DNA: TGTGCCAGCAGCGTGGGCGGGGTCTTAGATACGCAGTATTTT
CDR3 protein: CASSVGGVLDTQYF

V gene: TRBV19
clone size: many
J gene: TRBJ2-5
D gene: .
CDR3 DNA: TGTGCCAGTAGTGCCGGATCTGCCCTGGCGACCCAGTACTTC
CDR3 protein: CASSAGSALATQYF

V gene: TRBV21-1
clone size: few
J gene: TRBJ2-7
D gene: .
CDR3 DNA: TGTGCCAGCAGCAAAGTGGCTTGTTACGAGCAGTACTTC
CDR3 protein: CASSKVACYEQYF

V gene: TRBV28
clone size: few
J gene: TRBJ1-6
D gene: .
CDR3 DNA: TGTGCCAGCAGGCCCAAACCAAATAATTCACCCCTCCACTTT
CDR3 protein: CASRPKPNNSPLHF

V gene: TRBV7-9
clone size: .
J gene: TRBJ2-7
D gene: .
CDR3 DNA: TGTGCCAGCAGCTTATTTCCGGGGGAAGGGTACGAGCAGTACTTC
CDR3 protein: CASSLFPGEGYEQYF

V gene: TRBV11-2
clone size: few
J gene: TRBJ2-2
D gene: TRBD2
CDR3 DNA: TGTGCCAGCAGCAGCATAGCGGGGTCGGACACCGGGGAGCTGTTTTTT
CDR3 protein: CASSSIAGSDTGELFF

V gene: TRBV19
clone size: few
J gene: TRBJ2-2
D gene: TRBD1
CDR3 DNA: TGTGCCAGTAGTATTGGTGACAGGGGCATAGGGGAGCTGTTTTTT
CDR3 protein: CASSIGDRGIGELFF

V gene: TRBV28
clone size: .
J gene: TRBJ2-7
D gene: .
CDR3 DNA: TGTGCCAGCAGTAACGGGAATTCATACGAGCAGTACTTC
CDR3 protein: CASSNGNSYEQYF

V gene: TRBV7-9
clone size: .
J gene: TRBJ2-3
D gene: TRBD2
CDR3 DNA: TGTGCCAGCAGCTCTAGCGGTCCCACAGATACGCAGTATTTT
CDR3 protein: CASSSSGPTDTQYF

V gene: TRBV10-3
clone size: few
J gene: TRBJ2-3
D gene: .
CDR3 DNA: TGTGCCATCAGTGAACAGCCAGATACGCAGTATTTT
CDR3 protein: CAISEQPDTQYF

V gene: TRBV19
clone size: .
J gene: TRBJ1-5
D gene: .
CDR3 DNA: TGTGCCAGTAGTATGAAGACAGTGTATAGCAATCAGCCCCAGCATTTT
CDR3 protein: CASSMKTVYSNQPQHF

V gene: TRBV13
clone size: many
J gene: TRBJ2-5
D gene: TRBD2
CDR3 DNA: TGTGCCAGCATCTTCCCTGGACCGGGGACTAGCGGAGAAGAGACCCAGTACTTC
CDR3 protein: CASIFPGPGTSGEETQYF

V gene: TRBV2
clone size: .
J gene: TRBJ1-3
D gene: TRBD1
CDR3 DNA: TGTGCCAGCAGTAGGACAGGGGGTGGAAACACCATATATTTT
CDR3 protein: CASSRTGGGNTIYF

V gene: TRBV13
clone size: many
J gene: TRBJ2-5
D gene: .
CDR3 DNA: TGTGCCAGCAGCTTATCAGGGAGGACGAACCAAGAGACCCAGTACTTC
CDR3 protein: CASSLSGRTNQETQYF

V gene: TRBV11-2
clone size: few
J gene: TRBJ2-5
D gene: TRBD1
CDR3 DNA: TGTGCCAGCAGCCCATGGGACAGGGGGAAGGAGACCCAGTACTTC
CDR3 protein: CASSPWDRGKETQYF

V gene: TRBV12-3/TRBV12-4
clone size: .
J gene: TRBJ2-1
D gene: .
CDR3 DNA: TGTGCCAGCACCCCTGCCTGGAATGAGCAGTTCTTC
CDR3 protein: CASTPAWNEQFF

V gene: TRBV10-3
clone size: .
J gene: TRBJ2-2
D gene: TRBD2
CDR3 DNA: TGTGCCACCTTGGGGGGGACCGGGGAGCTGTTTTTT
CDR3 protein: CATLGGTGELFF

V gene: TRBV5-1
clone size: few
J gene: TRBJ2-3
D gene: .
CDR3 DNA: TGCGCCAGCAGCTTGGATAAGGGGGTTAGCACAGATACGCAGTATTTT
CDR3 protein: CASSLDKGVSTDTQYF

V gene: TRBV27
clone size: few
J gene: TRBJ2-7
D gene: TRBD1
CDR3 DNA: TGTGCCAGCAGTTTCCACCTCGGGACAGGGGGCTCCTACGAGCAGTACTTC
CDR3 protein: CASSFHLGTGGSYEQYF

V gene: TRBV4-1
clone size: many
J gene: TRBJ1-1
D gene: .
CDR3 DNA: TGCGCCAGCAGCCAAGATATTTGGCAGTCTGAAGCTTTCTTT
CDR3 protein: CASSQDIWQSEAFF

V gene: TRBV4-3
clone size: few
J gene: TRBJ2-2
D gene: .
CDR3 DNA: TGCGCCAGCAGCCAAGATTCGGGAGCGTACACCGGGGAGCTGTTTTTT
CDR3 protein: CASSQDSGAYTGELFF

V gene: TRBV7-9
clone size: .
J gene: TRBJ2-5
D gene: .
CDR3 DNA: TGTGCCAGCAGCTCCGACGGGGAGACCCAGTACTTC
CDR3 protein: CASSSDGETQYF